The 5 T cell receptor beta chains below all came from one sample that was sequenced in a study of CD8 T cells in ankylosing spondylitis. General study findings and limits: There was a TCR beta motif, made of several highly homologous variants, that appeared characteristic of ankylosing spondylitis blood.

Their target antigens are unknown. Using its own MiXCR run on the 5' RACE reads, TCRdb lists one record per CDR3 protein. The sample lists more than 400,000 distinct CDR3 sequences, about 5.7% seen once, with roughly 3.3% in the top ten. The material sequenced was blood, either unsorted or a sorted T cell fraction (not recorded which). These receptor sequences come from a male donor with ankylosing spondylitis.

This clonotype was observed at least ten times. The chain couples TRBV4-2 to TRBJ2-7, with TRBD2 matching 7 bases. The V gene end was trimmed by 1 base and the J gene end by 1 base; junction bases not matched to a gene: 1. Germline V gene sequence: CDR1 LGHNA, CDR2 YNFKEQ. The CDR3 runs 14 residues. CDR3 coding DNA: TGTGCCAGCAGCCAAGTGGGGGGGTCCTACGAGCAGTACTTC. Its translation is CASSQVGGSYEQYF.

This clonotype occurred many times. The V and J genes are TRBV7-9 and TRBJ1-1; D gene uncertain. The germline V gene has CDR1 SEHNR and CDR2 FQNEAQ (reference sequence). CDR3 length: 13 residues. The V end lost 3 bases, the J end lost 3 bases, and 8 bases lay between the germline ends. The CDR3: CASSFTEHTEAFF. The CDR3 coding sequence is TGTGCCAGCAGCTTCACAGAACACACTGAAGCTTTCTTT.

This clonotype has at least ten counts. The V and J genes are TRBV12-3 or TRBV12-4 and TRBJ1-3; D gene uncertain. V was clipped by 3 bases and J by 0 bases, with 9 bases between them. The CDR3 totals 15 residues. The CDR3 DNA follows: TGTGCCAGCAGTTTCGTCGGGTTCTCTGGAAACACCATATATTTT. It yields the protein CASSFVGFSGNTIYF.

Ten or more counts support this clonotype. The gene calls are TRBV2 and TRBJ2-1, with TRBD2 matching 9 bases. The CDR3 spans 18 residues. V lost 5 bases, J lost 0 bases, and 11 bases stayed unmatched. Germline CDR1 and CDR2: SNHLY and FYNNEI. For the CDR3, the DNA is TGTGCCAGCAGTCTAGGCGGGGGGGCAATTTACTCCTACAATGAGCAGTTCTTC. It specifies CASSLGGGAIYSYNEQFF.

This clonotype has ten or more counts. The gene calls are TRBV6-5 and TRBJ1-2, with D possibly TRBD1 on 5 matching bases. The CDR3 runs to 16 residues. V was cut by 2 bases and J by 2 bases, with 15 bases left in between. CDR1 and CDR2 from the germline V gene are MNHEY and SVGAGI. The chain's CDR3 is CASSYGRAGGNYGYTF. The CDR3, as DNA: TGTGCCAGCAGTTACGGCAGGGCTGGGGGAAACTATGGCTACACCTTC.